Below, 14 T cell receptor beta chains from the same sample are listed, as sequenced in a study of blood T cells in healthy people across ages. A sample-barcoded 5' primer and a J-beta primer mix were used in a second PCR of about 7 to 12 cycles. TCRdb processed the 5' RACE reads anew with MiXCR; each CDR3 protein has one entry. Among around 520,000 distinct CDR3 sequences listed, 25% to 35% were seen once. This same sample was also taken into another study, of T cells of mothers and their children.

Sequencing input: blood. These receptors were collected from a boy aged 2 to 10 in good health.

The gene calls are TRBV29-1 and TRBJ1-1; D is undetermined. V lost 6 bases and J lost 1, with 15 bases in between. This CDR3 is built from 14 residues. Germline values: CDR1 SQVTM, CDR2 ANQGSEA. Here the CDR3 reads CSVRHSNRNTEAFF. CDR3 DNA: TGCAGCGTCAGACACTCGAATAGGAACACTGAAGCTTTCTTT.

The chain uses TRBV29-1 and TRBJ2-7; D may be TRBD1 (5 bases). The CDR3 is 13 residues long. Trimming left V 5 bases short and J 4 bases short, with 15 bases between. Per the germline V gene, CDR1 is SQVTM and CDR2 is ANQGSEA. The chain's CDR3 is CSVRSGRPYEQYF. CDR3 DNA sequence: TGCAGCGTTCGCTCAGGGCGCCCGTACGAGCAGTACTTC.

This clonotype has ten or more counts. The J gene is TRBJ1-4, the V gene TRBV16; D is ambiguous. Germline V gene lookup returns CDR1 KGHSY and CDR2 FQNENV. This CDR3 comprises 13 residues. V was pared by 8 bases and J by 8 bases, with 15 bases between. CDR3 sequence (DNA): TGTGCCAGCGGTGCGGCGAGAGGCGAAAAACTGTTTTTT. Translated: CASGAARGEKLFF.

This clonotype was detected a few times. CDR3 loop: CASSSIYRDNTEAFF. The CDR3, as DNA: TGCGCCAGCAGCTCTATCTACCGGGACAACACTGAAGCTTTCTTT. The chain couples TRBV4-1 to TRBJ1-1, with D possibly TRBD1 on 5 matching bases. Germline CDR1 is MGHRA and CDR2 is YSYEKL. V dropped 5 bases and J dropped 2 bases, with 15 bases sitting between them. This CDR3 contains 15 residues.

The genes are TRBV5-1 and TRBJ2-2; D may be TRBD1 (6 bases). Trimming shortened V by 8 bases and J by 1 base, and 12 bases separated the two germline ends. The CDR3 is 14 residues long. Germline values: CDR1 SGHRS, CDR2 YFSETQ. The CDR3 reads CASVQGLNTGELFF. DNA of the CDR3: TGCGCCAGTGTACAGGGCCTGAACACCGGGGAGCTGTTTTTT.

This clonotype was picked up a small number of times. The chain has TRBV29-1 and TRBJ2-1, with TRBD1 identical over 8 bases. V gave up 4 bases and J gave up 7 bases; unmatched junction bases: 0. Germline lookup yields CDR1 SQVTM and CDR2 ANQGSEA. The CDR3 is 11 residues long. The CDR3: CSVGTGNEQFF. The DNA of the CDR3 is TGCAGCGTTGGGACAGGGAATGAGCAGTTCTTC.

The CDR3 sequence: CASSFRDRGPDTQYF. The CDR3 DNA sequence: TGTGCCAGCAGCTTCCGGGACAGGGGTCCAGATACGCAGTATTTT. The chain combines TRBV11-2 with TRBJ2-3; 10 bases agree with TRBD1. The CDR3 sequence is 15 residues long. Germline V CDR1 and CDR2: SGHAT, FQNNGV. J gave up 4 bases and V 3 bases, and 4 bases lay outside the gene matches.

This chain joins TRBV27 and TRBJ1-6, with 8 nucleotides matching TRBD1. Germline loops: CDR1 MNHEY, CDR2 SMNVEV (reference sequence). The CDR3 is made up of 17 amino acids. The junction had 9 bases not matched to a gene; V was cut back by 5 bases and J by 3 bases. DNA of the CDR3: TGTGCCAGCAGTATCCTCAGGGGGCGTATCTATAATTCACCCCTCCACTTT. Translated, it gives CASSILRGRIYNSPLHF.

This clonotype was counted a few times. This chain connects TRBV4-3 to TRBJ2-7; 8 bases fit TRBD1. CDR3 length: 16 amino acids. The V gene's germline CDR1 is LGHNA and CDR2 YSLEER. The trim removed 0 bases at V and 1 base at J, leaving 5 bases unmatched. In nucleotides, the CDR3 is TGCGCCAGCAGCCAAGATGACGGACAGGGATCCTACGAGCAGTACTTC. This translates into CASSQDDGQGSYEQYF.

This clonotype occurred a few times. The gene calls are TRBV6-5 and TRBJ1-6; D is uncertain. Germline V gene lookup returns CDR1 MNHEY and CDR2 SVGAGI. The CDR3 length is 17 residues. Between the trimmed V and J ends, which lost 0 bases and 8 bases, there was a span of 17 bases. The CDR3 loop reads CASSYSRRAALDSPLHF. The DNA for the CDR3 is TGTGCCAGCAGTTACTCGAGAAGGGCGGCCCTCGATTCACCCCTCCACTTT.

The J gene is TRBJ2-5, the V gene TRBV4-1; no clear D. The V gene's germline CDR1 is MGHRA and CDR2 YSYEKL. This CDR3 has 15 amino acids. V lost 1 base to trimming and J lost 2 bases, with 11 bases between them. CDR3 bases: TGCGCCAGCAGCCAAGGGTGGTGGGGACAAGAGACCCAGTACTTC. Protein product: CASSQGWWGQETQYF.

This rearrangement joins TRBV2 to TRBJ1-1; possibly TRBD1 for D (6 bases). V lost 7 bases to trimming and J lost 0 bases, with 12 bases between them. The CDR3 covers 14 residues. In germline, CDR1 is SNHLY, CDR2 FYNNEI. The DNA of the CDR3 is TGTGCCAGCACCCAAAGGGGGTTGAACACTGAAGCTTTCTTT. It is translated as CASTQRGLNTEAFF.

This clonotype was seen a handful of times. Here the CDR3 reads CASSRGQGGELFF. The CDR3 DNA reads TGTGCCAGCAGCAGGGGACAGGGCGGGGAGCTGTTTTTT. The gene calls are TRBV5-6 and TRBJ2-2, with 9 bases lining up with TRBD1. Germline assignment: CDR1 SGHDT and CDR2 YYEEEE. The J segment lost 7 bases and the V segment lost 4 bases, leaving 2 bases of the junction unmatched. There are 13 residues in the CDR3.

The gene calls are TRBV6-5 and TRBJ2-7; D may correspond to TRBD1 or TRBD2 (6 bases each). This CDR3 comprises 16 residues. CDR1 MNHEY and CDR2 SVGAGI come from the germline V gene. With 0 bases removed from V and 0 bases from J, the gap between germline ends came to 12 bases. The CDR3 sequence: CASSYSGRGLSYEQYF. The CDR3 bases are TGTGCCAGCAGTTACTCAGGCAGGGGACTCTCCTACGAGCAGTACTTC.